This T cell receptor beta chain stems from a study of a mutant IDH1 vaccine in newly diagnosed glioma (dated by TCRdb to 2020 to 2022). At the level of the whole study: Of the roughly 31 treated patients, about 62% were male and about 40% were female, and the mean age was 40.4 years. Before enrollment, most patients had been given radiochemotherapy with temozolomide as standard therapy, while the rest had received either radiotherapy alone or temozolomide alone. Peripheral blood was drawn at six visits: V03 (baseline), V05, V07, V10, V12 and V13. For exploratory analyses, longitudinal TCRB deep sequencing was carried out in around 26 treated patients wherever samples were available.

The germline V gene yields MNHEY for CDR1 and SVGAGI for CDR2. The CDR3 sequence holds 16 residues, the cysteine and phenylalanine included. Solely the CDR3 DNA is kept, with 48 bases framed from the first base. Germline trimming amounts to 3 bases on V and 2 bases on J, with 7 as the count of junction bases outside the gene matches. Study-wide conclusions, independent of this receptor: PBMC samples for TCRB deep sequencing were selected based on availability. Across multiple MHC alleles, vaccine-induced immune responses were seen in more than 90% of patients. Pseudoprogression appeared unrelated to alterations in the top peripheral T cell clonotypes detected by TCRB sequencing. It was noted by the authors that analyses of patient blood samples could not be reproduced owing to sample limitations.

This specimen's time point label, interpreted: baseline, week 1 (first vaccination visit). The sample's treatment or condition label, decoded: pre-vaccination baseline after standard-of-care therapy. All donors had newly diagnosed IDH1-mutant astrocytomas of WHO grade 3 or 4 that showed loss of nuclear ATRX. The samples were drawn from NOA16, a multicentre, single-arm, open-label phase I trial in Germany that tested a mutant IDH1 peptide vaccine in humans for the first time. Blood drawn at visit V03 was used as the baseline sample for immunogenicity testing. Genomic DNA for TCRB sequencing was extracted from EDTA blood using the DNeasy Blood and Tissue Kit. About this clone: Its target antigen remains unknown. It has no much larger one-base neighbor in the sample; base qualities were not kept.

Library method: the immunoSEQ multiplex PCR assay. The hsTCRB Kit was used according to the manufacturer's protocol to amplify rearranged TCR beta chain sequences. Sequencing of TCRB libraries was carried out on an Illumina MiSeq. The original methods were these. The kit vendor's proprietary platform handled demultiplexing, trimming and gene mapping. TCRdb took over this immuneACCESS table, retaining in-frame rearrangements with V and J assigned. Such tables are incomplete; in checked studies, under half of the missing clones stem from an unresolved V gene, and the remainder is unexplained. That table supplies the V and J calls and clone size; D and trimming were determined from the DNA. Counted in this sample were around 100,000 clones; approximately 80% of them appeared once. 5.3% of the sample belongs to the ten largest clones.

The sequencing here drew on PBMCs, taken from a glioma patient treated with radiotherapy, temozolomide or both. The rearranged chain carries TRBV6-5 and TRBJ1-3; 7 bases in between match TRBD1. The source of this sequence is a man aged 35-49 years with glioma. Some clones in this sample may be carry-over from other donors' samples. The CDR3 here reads CASSYSGQAAGNTIYF. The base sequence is TGTGCCAGCAGTTATTCAGGACAGGCGGCTGGAAACACCATATATTTT.